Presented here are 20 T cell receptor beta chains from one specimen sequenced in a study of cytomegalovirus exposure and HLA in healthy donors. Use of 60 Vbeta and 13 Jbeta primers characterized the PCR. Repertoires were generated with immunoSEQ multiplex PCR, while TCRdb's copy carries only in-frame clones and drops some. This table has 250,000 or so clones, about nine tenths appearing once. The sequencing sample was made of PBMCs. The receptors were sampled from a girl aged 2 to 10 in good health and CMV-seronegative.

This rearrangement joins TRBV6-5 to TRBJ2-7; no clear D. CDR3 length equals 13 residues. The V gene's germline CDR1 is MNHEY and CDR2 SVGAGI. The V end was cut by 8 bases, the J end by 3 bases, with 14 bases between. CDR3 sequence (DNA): TGTGCCAGCCCTTTTTTTATACACTACGAGCAGTACTTC. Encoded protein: CASPFFIHYEQYF.

The CDR3: CASSLAGGRHYEQYF. CDR3 DNA sequence: TGTGCCAGCAGCCTTGCAGGGGGGCGTCACTACGAGCAGTACTTC. V is TRBV13 and J is TRBJ2-7; D is possibly TRBD1 (7 bases). This CDR3 has 15 residues. Between the trimmed V and J ends, which lost 5 bases and 3 bases, there was a span of 17 bases. Looked up from germline, CDR1 is PRHDT and CDR2 is FYEKMQ (reference sequence).

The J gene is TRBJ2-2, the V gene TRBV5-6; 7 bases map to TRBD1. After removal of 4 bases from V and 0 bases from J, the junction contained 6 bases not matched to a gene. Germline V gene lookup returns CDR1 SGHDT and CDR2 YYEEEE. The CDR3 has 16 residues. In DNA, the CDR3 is TGTGCCAGCAGCCTTCGGACAGGATCGAACACCGGGGAGCTGTTTTTT. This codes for CASSLRTGSNTGELFF.

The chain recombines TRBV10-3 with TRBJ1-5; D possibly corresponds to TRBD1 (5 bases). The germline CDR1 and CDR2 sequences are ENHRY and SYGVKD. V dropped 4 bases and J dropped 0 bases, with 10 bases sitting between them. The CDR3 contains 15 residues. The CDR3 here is CAISGGGNSNQPQHF. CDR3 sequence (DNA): TGTGCCATCAGTGGGGGGGGAAATAGCAATCAGCCCCAGCATTTT.

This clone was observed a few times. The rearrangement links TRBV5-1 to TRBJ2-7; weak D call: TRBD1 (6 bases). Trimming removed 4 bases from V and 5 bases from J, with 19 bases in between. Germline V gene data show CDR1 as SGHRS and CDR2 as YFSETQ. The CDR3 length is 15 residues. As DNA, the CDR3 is TGCGCCAGCAGCCCGGTTTCACAGGGTAATAACGAGCAGTACTTC. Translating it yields CASSPVSQGNNEQYF.

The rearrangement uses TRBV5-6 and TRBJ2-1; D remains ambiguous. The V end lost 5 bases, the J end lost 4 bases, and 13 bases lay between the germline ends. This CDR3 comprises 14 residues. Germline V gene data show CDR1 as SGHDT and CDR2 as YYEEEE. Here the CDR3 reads CASRDTMRYNEQFF. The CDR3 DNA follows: TGTGCCAGCAGAGATACCATGAGGTACAATGAGCAGTTCTTC.

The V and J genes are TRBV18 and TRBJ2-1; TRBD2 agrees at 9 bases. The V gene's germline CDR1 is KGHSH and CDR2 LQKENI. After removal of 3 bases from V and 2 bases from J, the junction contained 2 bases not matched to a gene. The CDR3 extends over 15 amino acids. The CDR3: CASSPGTSTYNEQFF. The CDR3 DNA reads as TGTGCCAGCTCACCCGGGACTAGCACCTACAATGAGCAGTTCTTC.

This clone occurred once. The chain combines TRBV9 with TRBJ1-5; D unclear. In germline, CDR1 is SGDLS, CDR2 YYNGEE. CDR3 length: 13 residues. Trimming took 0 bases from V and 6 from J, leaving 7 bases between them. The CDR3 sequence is CASSVDAGQPQHF. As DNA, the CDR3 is TGTGCCAGCAGCGTAGACGCGGGTCAGCCCCAGCATTTT.

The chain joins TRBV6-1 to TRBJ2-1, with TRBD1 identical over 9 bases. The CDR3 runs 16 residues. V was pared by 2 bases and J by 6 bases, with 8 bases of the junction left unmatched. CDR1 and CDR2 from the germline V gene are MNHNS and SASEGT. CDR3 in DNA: TGTGCCAGCAGTGAATTGCCGGGACAGGGTTCCAATGAGCAGTTCTTC. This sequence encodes CASSELPGQGSNEQFF.

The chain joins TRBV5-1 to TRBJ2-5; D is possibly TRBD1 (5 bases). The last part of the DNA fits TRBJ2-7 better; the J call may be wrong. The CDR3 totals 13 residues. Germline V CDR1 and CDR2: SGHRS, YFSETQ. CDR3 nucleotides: TGCGCCAGCAGCTCTCACGTAGGGGTCGAGCAGTACTTC. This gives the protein CASSSHVGVEQYF.

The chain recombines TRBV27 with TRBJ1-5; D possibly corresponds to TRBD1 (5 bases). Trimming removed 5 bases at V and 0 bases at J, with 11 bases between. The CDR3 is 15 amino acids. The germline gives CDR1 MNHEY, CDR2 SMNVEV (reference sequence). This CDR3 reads CASSPLTASNQPQHF. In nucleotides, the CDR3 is TGTGCCAGCAGTCCCCTGACAGCTAGCAATCAGCCCCAGCATTTT.

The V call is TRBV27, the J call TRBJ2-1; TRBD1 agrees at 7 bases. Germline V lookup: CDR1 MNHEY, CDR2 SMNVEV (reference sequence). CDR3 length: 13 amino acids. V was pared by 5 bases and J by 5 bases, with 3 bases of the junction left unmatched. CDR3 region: CASSTGTDNEQFF. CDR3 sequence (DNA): TGTGCCAGCAGTACGGGGACAGACAATGAGCAGTTCTTC.

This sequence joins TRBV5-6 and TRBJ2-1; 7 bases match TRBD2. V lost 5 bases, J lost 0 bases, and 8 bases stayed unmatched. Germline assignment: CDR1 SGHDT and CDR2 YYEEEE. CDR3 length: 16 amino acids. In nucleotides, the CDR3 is TGTGCCAGCAGAGGGTGGGGGGGTAGCTCCTACAATGAGCAGTTCTTC. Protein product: CASRGWGGSSYNEQFF.

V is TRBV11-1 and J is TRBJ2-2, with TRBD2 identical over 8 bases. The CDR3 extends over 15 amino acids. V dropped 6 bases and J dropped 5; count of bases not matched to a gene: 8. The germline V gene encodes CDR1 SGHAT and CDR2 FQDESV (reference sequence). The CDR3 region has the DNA TGTGCCAGCAGACGATTAGCGGGGACGACCGGGGAGCTGTTTTTT. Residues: CASRRLAGTTGELFF. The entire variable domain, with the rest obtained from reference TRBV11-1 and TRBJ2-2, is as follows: EAEVAQSPRYKITEKSQAVAFWCDPISGHATLYWYRQILGQGPELLVQFQDESVVDDSQLPKDRFSAERLKGVDSTLKIQPAELGDSAMYLCASRRLAGTTGELFFGEGSRLTVL.

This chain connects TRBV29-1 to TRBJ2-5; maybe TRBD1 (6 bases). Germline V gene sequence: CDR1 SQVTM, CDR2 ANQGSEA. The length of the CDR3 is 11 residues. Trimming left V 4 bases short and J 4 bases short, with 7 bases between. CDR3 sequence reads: CSVAGVETQYF. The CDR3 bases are TGCAGCGTTGCAGGGGTAGAGACCCAGTACTTC.

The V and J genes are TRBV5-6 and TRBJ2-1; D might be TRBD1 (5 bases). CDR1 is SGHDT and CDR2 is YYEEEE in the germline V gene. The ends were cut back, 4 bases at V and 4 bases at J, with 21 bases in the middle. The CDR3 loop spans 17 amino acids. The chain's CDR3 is CASSPNYAQQVYNEQFF. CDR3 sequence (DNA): TGTGCCAGCAGCCCCAATTACGCCCAACAGGTTTACAATGAGCAGTTCTTC.

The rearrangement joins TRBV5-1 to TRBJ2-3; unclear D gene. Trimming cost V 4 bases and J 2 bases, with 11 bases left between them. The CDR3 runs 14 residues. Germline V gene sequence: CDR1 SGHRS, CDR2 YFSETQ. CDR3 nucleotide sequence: TGCGCCAGCAGCCTCAGTTGGTTCACAGATACGCAGTATTTT. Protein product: CASSLSWFTDTQYF.

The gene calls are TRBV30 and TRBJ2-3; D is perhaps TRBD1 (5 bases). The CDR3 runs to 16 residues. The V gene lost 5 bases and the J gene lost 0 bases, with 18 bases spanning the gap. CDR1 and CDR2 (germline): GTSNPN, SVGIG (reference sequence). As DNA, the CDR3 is TGTGCCTGGGATCTCCGGACACCTCAGAGCACAGATACGCAGTATTTT. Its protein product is CAWDLRTPQSTDTQYF.

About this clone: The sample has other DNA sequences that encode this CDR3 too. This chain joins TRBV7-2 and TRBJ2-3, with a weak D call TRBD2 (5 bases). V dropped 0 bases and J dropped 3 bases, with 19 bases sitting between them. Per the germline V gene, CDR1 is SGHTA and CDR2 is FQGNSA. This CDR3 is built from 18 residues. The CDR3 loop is CASSLALGGGPLTDTQYF. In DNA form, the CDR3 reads TGTGCCAGCAGCTTAGCCCTAGGAGGCGGCCCTCTGACAGATACGCAGTATTTT.

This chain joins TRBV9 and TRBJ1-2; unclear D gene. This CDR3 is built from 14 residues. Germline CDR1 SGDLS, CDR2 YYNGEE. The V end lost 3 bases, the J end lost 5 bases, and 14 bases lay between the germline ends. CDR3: CASSAEEGVYGYTF. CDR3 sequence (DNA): TGTGCCAGCAGCGCCGAGGAGGGTGTATATGGCTACACCTTC.